One sample yielded the 30 T cell receptor beta chains listed below, sequenced in a study of blood T cell dynamics during melanoma immunotherapy. Stated time point: week 3, after first cycle of checkpoint inhibitor. Assay used: immunoSEQ multiplex PCR; TCRdb lists only in-frame clones, some missing. In the table there are about 7,600 clones, approximately 87% of which are singletons. The material was blood, obtained from a patient treated with checkpoint blockade. The receptors here all came from a human donor with melanoma.

V gene TRBV29-1 combines with J gene TRBJ1-5, with D perhaps TRBD1 (5 bases). The V and J ends lost 6 bases and 0 bases respectively, with 15 bases between them. The CDR3 spans 15 residues. Germline lookup yields CDR1 SQVTM and CDR2 ANQGSEA. The CDR3 DNA sequence: TGCAGCGTATGGGACGGCGGTTCTAGCAATCAGCCCCAGCATTTT. Translating gives CSVWDGGSSNQPQHF. Complete variable domain (other parts from reference TRBV29-1 and TRBJ1-5): SAVISQKPSRDICQRGTSLTIQCQVDSQVTMMFWYRQQPGQSLTLIATANQGSEATYESGFVIDKFPISRPNLTFSTLTVSNMSPEDSSIYLCSVWDGGSSNQPQHFGDGTRLSIL.

J is TRBJ2-4 and V is TRBV5-7; tentative D call: TRBD1 (5 bases). TRBV5-7 is designated an ORF whose function remains uncertain. The CDR3 loop spans 15 amino acids. Trimming cost V 6 bases and J 0 bases, with 13 bases left between them. CDR3 loop: CASIGVRLAKNIQYF. The CDR3 DNA reads as TGTGCCAGCATAGGGGTCCGCCTAGCCAAAAACATTCAGTACTTC.

The chain employs TRBV5-1 and TRBJ1-2, with no clear D. V shed 1 base and J shed 4 bases, with 11 bases lying between them. Germline V gene sequence: CDR1 SGHRS, CDR2 YFSETQ. The CDR3 spans 14 residues. The CDR3 reads CASSLRTDSYGYTF. The DNA for the CDR3 is TGCGCCAGCAGCTTGCGGACCGACTCCTATGGCTACACCTTC.

The chain is built from TRBV6-6 and TRBJ2-3; the D is unclear. The CDR3 contains 13 residues. Germline CDR1 reads MNHNY; CDR2 reads SVGAGI (reference sequence). The V gene lost 5 bases and the J gene lost 6 bases, with 12 bases spanning the gap. CDR3 coding DNA: TGTGCCAGCAGTGTCCCCGGGTCGGATACGCAGTATTTT. Its protein is CASSVPGSDTQYF.

CDR3 bases: TGTGCCAGCAGCTTTTACCAGACAGGGTTTGGGGCCAACGTCCTGACTTTC. This encodes CASSFYQTGFGANVLTF. The gene calls are TRBV27 and TRBJ2-6, with 7 bases lining up with TRBD1. V was pared by 6 bases and J by 3 bases, with 11 bases of the junction left unmatched. CDR1 is MNHEY, CDR2 SMNVEV, per germline (reference sequence). The CDR3 covers 17 residues. The whole variable domain, remainder taken from reference TRBV27 and TRBJ2-6, is EAQVTQNPRYLITVTGKKLTVTCSQNMNHEYMSWYRQDPGLGLRQIYYSMNVEVTDKGDVPEGYKVSRKEKRNFPLILESPSPNQTSLYFCASSFYQTGFGANVLTFGAGSRLTVL.

This clone was seen a handful of times. The chain is built from TRBV5-4 and TRBJ1-3; D gene uncertain. The V gene lost 4 bases and the J gene lost 0 bases, with 8 bases spanning the gap. There are 14 residues in the CDR3. The germline CDR1 and CDR2 sequences are SGHNT and YYREEE (reference sequence). The CDR3, as DNA: TGTGCCAGCAGCGAGGGCTACTCTGGAAACACCATATATTTT. Translating gives CASSEGYSGNTIYF.

The gene calls are TRBV2 and TRBJ1-4, with D perhaps TRBD1 (6 bases). The CDR3 is made up of 14 amino acids. Germline-derived CDR1 and CDR2 are SNHLY and FYNNEI. Trimming shortened V by 6 bases and J by 5 bases, and 13 bases separated the two germline ends. This CDR3 reads CASSPGTLNEKLFF. DNA for the CDR3: TGTGCCAGCAGCCCCGGGACACTAAATGAAAAACTGTTTTTT.

The chain employs TRBV18 and TRBJ2-7, with D tentatively TRBD1 (6 bases). This CDR3 contains 14 residues. Trimming removed 4 bases from V and 2 bases from J, with 12 bases in between. Germline CDR1 reads KGHSH; CDR2 reads LQKENI. CDR3 sequence reads: CASSLTGNAYEQYV. In nucleotides, the CDR3 is TGTGCCAGCTCACTCACAGGGAATGCCTACGAGCAGTACGTC.

V usage is TRBV29-1 and J usage is TRBJ1-2; possibly TRBD1 for D (5 bases). Trimming shortened V by 2 bases and J by 6 bases, and 16 bases separated the two germline ends. The CDR3 covers 14 residues. Looked up from germline, CDR1 is SQVTM and CDR2 is ANQGSEA. The CDR3 DNA reads TGCAGCGTTGAACGAACGGCAGGGATCCATGGCTACACCTTC. It specifies CSVERTAGIHGYTF.

This clone was counted between two and nine times. CDR3 in amino acids: CASSELGTEAFF. The CDR3 bases are TGTGCCAGTTCAGAGTTGGGCACTGAAGCTTTCTTT. V gene TRBV6-5 combines with J gene TRBJ1-1; D call uncertain. V was pared by 9 bases and J by 4 bases, with 12 bases between. The V gene's germline CDR1 is MNHEY and CDR2 SVGAGI. The CDR3 runs to 12 residues.

This chain links TRBV9 with TRBJ1-2; TRBD1 is a possible D gene (6 bases). Trimming removed 0 bases from V and 3 bases from J, with 15 bases in between. The CDR3 sequence is 16 residues long. Germline V lookup: CDR1 SGDLS, CDR2 YYNGEE. CDR3 sequence: CASSVAPGAVYYGYTF. The DNA for the CDR3 is TGTGCCAGCAGCGTAGCCCCAGGGGCTGTTTACTATGGCTACACCTTC.

There are a few counts of this clone. Other DNA sequences within the sample encode an identical CDR3. This chain links TRBV2 with TRBJ2-7; possibly TRBD1 for D (6 bases). The CDR3 totals 12 residues. Germline V gene sequence: CDR1 SNHLY, CDR2 FYNNEI. V lost 6 bases and J lost 3, with 9 bases in between. In DNA, the CDR3 is TGTGCCAGCAGCCCACAGGGCTACGAGCAGTACGTC. It encodes CASSPQGYEQYV.

The chain combines TRBV6-6 with TRBJ1-1, with D unresolved. Trimming pared 5 bases from V and 0 bases from J, leaving 4 bases between. CDR3 size: 12 residues. Germline CDR1 MNHNY, CDR2 SVGAGI (reference sequence). The CDR3 loop reads CASSTMNTEAFF. The CDR3 DNA follows: TGTGCCAGCAGTACCATGAACACTGAAGCTTTCTTT.

This clone was picked up a small number of times. CDR3 protein: CASSGDRGRTMNTEAFF. The CDR3 region has the DNA TGTGCCAGCAGTGGAGACAGGGGTCGTACCATGAACACTGAAGCTTTCTTT. The rearrangement joins TRBV2 to TRBJ1-1; 8 bases fit TRBD1. Germline V CDR1 and CDR2: SNHLY, FYNNEI. The V gene end was trimmed by 4 bases and the J gene end by 0 bases; junction bases not matched to a gene: 10. This CDR3 spans 17 amino acids.

The chain recombines TRBV18 with TRBJ2-1; 8 bases map to TRBD2. The CDR3 runs 14 residues. Germline-derived CDR1 and CDR2 are KGHSH and LQKENI. After removal of 3 bases from V and 8 bases from J, the junction contained 6 bases not matched to a gene. The CDR3 reads CASSPLTSADEQFF. The CDR3, as DNA: TGTGCCAGCTCACCCCTGACTAGCGCAGATGAGCAGTTCTTC.

This chain uses TRBV6-6 with TRBJ2-7; D is perhaps TRBD2 (6 bases). Germline V gives CDR1 MNHNY, CDR2 SVGAGI (reference sequence). The V gene lost 6 bases and the J gene lost 3 bases, with 15 bases spanning the gap. CDR3 length equals 14 residues. CDR3 sequence reads: CASSPGTGYYEQYV. CDR3 nucleotides: TGTGCCAGCAGCCCCGGGACTGGCTACTACGAGCAGTACGTC.

V gene TRBV5-6 combines with J gene TRBJ1-1; perhaps TRBD1 as D (5 bases). CDR1 and CDR2 (germline): SGHDT, YYEEEE. V was trimmed by 4 bases and J by 1 base, leaving 14 bases between them. The CDR3 totals 15 residues. The CDR3 loop reads CASSGATAENTEAFF. CDR3 DNA sequence: TGTGCCAGCAGCGGGGCGACAGCTGAGAACACTGAAGCTTTCTTT. Drawing the rest from reference TRBV5-6 and TRBJ1-1, the complete variable domain is DAGVTQSPTHLIKTRGQQVTLRCSPKSGHDTVSWYQQALGQGPQFIFQYYEEEERQRGNFPDRFSGHQFPNYSSELNVNALLLGDSALYLCASSGATAENTEAFFGQGTRLTVV.

The rearrangement links TRBV29-1 to TRBJ1-4; a possible D gene is TRBD1 (5 bases). Trimming pared 4 bases from V and 2 bases from J, leaving 8 bases between. The germline V gene has CDR1 SQVTM and CDR2 ANQGSEA. This CDR3 is 13 amino acids long. CDR3 DNA sequence: TGCAGCGTTGTAGGGGCCACTAATGAAAAACTGTTTTTT. Translation gives CSVVGATNEKLFF.

The V call is TRBV2, the J call TRBJ1-1; the match to TRBD1 covers 10 bases. The CDR3 has 14 residues. V dropped 6 bases and J dropped 5; count of bases not matched to a gene: 6. Germline CDR1 SNHLY, CDR2 FYNNEI. CDR3 sequence (DNA): TGTGCCAGCAGGGGGACAGGGGCAGGGACTGAAGCTTTCTTT. Translation gives CASRGTGAGTEAFF.

The chain employs TRBV25-1 and TRBJ2-7; D is ambiguous. The CDR3 is 13 residues long. The V gene's germline CDR1 is MGHDK and CDR2 SYGVNS. V gave up 4 bases and J gave up 4 bases, with 11 bases separating them. CDR3 coding DNA: TGTGCCAGCAGTGGCTCGCCATCTTACGAGCAGTACTTC. It translates to CASSGSPSYEQYF.

The V and J genes are TRBV19 and TRBJ1-6; D unclear. V was trimmed by 4 bases and J by 15 bases, leaving 16 bases between them. CDR1 and CDR2 from the germline V gene are LNHDA and SQIVND (reference sequence). This CDR3 is 13 amino acids long. CDR3 nucleotides: TGTGCCAGTAGTAGACTTCCCAATTCAGACCTCCACTTT. It translates to CASSRLPNSDLHF.

This chain joins TRBV18 and TRBJ1-1; possibly TRBD1 for D (5 bases). The length of the CDR3 is 16 residues. V gave up 2 bases and J gave up 1 base, with 14 bases separating them. Per the germline V gene, CDR1 is KGHSH and CDR2 is LQKENI. The DNA for the CDR3 is TGTGCCAGCTCACCAAGGCGGGGCAGCGAGAACACTGAAGCTTTCTTT. Translated, it gives CASSPRRGSENTEAFF.

The chain couples TRBV18 to TRBJ1-5; possible D gene TRBD1, 5 bases. This CDR3 contains 15 residues. Germline V gene lookup returns CDR1 KGHSH and CDR2 LQKENI. Trimming took 3 bases from V and 5 from J, leaving 14 bases between them. This chain's CDR3 is CASSPRGGTDQPQHF. In DNA, the CDR3 is TGTGCCAGCTCACCTCGCGGGGGGACCGATCAGCCCCAGCATTTT.

The CDR3 DNA follows: TGCAGCGTTGAAGTGGACAGCGGACGATCCAACTATGGCTACACCTTC. Protein: CSVEVDSGRSNYGYTF. V and J are TRBV29-1 and TRBJ1-2; D may be TRBD1 (6 bases). The V end was cut by 1 base, the J end by 2 bases, with 17 bases between. The germline V gene encodes CDR1 SQVTM and CDR2 ANQGSEA. The CDR3 spans 16 residues.

This clone was seen more than once but under ten times. The chain employs TRBV11-2 and TRBJ2-7; no firm D call. Germline V gene sequence: CDR1 SGHAT, CDR2 FQNNGV. The CDR3 covers 13 residues. V gave up 2 bases and J gave up 0 bases, with 5 bases separating them. CDR3 loop: CASSLQSSYEQYV. The CDR3 nucleotides read TGTGCCAGCAGCTTACAGAGCTCCTACGAGCAGTACGTC.

J is TRBJ2-7 and V is TRBV18; 9 bases line up with TRBD1. Germline CDR1 reads KGHSH; CDR2 reads LQKENI. The V gene end was trimmed by 0 bases and the J gene end by 7 bases; junction bases not matched to a gene: 1. This CDR3 is 13 amino acids long. The DNA of the CDR3 is TGTGCCAGCTCACCACCGGGACAGGGTGAGCAGTACTTC. This gives the protein CASSPPGQGEQYF.

This clone is a singleton in its sample. The J gene is TRBJ2-5, the V gene TRBV25-1, with a tentative D call TRBD2 (6 bases). The CDR3 is 18 residues long. Germline loops: CDR1 MGHDK, CDR2 SYGVNS. V was clipped by 4 bases and J by 5 bases, with 26 bases between them. CDR3 sequence: CASSARPGLAPEVETQYF. In DNA form, the CDR3 reads TGTGCCAGCAGTGCTCGACCGGGACTGGCTCCCGAGGTCGAGACCCAGTACTTC.

The chain links TRBV5-8 to TRBJ1-4; possibly TRBD1 for D (6 bases). This CDR3 contains 17 residues. Germline V gives CDR1 SGHTS, CDR2 YDEGEE. V shed 3 bases and J shed 0 bases, with 15 bases lying between them. The CDR3: CASSSGHLGATNEKLFF. CDR3 coding DNA: TGTGCCAGCAGCTCGGGACATTTAGGTGCAACTAATGAAAAACTGTTTTTT.

J is TRBJ1-2 and V is TRBV11-2, with no clear D. Germline V gives CDR1 SGHAT, CDR2 FQNNGV. The CDR3 length is 14 residues. The V gene lost 3 bases and the J gene lost 2 bases, with 10 bases spanning the gap. The CDR3 DNA is TGTGCCAGCAGCTTGCTATGGGTCAACTATGGCTACACCTTC. Its translation: CASSLLWVNYGYTF.

The CDR3 here is CASSFKGGMGEKLFF. Written as DNA, the CDR3 is TGCGCCAGCAGCTTTAAAGGGGGCATGGGTGAAAAACTGTTTTTT. The chain uses TRBV5-1 and TRBJ1-4; 7 bases are shared with TRBD1. V shed 2 bases, J shed 7 bases, and the junction held 8 bases outside the gene matches. The CDR3 runs 15 residues. Germline V gene sequence: CDR1 SGHRS, CDR2 YFSETQ.